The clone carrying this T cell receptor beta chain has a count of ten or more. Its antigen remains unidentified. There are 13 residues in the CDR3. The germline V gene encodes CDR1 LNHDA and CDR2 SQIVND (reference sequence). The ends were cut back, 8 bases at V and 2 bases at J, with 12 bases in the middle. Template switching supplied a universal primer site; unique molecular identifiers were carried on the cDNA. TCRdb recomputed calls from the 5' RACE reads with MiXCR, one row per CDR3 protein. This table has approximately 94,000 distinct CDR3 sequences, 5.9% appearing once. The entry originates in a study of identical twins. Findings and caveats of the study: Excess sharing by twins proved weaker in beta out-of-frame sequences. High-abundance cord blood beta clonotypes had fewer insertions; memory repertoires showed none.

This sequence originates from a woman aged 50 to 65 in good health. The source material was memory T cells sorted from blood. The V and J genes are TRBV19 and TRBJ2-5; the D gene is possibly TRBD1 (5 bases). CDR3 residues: CASGAAQQETQYF. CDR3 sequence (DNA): TGTGCCAGTGGGGCAGCTCAACAAGAGACCCAGTACTTC.